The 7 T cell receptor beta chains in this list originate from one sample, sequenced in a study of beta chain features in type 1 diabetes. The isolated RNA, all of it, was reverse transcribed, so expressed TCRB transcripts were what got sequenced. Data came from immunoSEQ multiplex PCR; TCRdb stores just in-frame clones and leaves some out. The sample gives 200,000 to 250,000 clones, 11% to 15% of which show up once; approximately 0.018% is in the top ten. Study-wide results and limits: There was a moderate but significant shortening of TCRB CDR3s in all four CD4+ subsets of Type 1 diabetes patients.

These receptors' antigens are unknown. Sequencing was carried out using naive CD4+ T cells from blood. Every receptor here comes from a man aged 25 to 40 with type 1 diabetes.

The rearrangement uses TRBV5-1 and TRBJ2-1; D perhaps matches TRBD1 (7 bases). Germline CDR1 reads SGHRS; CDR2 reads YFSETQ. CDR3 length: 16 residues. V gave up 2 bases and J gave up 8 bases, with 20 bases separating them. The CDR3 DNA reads TGCGCCAGCAGCTTCACAGGGGACTCTTTAGGGTATGAGCAGTTCTTC. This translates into CASSFTGDSLGYEQFF.

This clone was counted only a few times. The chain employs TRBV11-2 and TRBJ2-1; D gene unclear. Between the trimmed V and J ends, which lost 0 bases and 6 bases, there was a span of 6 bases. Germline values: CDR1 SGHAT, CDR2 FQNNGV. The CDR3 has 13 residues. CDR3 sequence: CASSLDPFNEQFF. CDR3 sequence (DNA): TGTGCCAGCAGCTTAGACCCCTTCAATGAGCAGTTCTTC.

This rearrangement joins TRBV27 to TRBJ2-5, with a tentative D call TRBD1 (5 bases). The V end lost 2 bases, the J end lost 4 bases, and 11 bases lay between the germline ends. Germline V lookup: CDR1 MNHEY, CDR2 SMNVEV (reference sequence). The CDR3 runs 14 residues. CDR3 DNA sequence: TGTGCCAGCAGTTTAGGCAGGGTGGGAGAGACCCAGTACTTC. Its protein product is CASSLGRVGETQYF.

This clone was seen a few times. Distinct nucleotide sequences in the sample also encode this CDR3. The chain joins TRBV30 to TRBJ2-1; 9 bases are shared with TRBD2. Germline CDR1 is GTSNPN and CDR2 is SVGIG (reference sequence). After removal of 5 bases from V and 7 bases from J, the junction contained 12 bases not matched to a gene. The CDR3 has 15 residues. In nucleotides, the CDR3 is TGTGCCTGGGAGCTGCTAGCGGGAAATAGGAATGAGCAGTTCTTC. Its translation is CAWELLAGNRNEQFF.

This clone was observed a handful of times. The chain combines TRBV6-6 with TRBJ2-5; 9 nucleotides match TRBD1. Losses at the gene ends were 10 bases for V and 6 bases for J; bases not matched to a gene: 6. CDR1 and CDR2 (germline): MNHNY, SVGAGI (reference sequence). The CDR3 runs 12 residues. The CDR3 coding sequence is TGTGCCACCCATGACAGGGGGAAGACCCAGTACTTC. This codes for CATHDRGKTQYF.

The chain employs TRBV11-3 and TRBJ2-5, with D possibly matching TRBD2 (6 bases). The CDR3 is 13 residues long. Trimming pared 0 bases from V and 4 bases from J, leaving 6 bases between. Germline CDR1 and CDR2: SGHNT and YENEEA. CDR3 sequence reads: CASSLEGGETQYF. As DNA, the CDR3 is TGTGCCAGCAGCTTAGAGGGAGGAGAGACCCAGTACTTC.

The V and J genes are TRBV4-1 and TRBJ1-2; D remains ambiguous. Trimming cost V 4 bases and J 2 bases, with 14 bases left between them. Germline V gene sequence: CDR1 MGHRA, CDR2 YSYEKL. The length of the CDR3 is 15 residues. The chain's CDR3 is CASSLTEDRNYGYTF. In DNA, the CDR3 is TGCGCCAGCAGCCTCACGGAGGACCGGAACTATGGCTACACCTTC.